One and the same sample provided the 12 T cell receptor beta chains below, sequenced in a study of identical twins. In TCRdb, the 5' RACE reads were re-called with MiXCR into one record per CDR3 protein. The sample includes approximately 500,000 distinct CDR3 sequences, roughly a quarter of them seen just once. A further study also used this sample, focusing on T cells expressing NK-cell markers.

The sequencing sample was made of CD4+ T cells sorted from blood. The receptors come from a woman in her late teens or twenties in good health.

The genes are TRBV12-3 or TRBV12-4 and TRBJ1-2; D is unresolved. The CDR3 covers 13 residues. Trimming pared 6 bases from V and 3 bases from J, leaving 11 bases between. The CDR3 DNA reads as TGTGCCAGCAGCCCTATGGGCCACTATGGCTACACCTTC. Residues: CASSPMGHYGYTF.

The chain recombines TRBV20-1 with TRBJ2-7; possibly TRBD2 for D (6 bases). The germline V gene has CDR1 DFQATT and CDR2 SNEGSKA (reference sequence). V was clipped by 2 bases and J by 7 bases, with 15 bases between them. This CDR3 has 13 residues. The CDR3 is CSARSGTAWEQYF. The CDR3 nucleotides read TGCAGTGCTAGATCTGGGACTGCATGGGAGCAGTACTTC.

The CDR3 DNA reads as TGCAGTGCTTATCAACTGAAGGGAAGCAATCAGCCCCAGCATTTT. Its translation: CSAYQLKGSNQPQHF. The genes are TRBV20-1 and TRBJ1-5; D unresolved. The V end lost 5 bases, the J end lost 1 base, and 15 bases lay between the germline ends. The CDR3 is 15 residues long. Germline lookup yields CDR1 DFQATT and CDR2 SNEGSKA (reference sequence).

This clonotype was observed a handful of times. This rearrangement joins TRBV5-5 to TRBJ2-1; the D is unclear. CDR3 length: 15 residues. The V gene's germline CDR1 is SGHKS and CDR2 YYEKEE (reference sequence). V was cut by 1 base and J by 5 bases, with 13 bases left in between. This CDR3 reads CASSLQSYWNNEQFF. CDR3 in DNA: TGTGCCAGCAGCTTGCAATCATACTGGAACAATGAGCAGTTCTTC.

V and J are TRBV29-1 and TRBJ1-5; TRBD1 matches 10 bases. This CDR3 is 13 amino acids long. Germline CDR1 and CDR2: SQVTM and ANQGSEA. J gave up 3 bases and V 6 bases, and 2 bases lay outside the gene matches. The CDR3 DNA reads as TGCAGCGTCGGGACAGGGGCCAATCAGCCCCAGCATTTT. Its translation is CSVGTGANQPQHF.

This clonotype was counted only a few times. The chain has TRBV20-1 and TRBJ2-3; D remains unclear. CDR1 and CDR2 (germline): DFQATT, SNEGSKA (reference sequence). V lost 5 bases, J lost 1 base, and 13 bases lay in between. This CDR3 spans 14 amino acids. Here the CDR3 DNA reads TGCAGTGCTGTCTCCAGGATCGGCACAGATACGCAGTATTTT. This sequence encodes CSAVSRIGTDTQYF.

The chain couples TRBV9 to TRBJ1-2, with a tentative D call TRBD1 (5 bases). This CDR3 contains 14 residues. With 4 bases removed from V and 2 bases from J, the gap between germline ends came to 12 bases. The germline gives CDR1 SGDLS, CDR2 YYNGEE. The CDR3 region has the DNA TGTGCCAGCAGCTGGGACGTTGGAAACTATGGCTACACCTTC. The encoded protein is CASSWDVGNYGYTF.

The chain employs TRBV7-7 and TRBJ2-5, with 11 bases identical to TRBD2. This CDR3 is 15 amino acids long. Trimming took 3 bases from V and 7 from J; bases not matched to a gene: 7. Germline assignment: CDR1 SSHAT and CDR2 FNYEAQ (reference sequence). This chain's CDR3 is CASSFLAGGGWTQYF. The CDR3 DNA reads TGTGCCAGCAGCTTTCTAGCGGGAGGTGGTTGGACCCAGTACTTC.

J is TRBJ1-2 and V is TRBV7-9, with TRBD1 matching 9 bases. Germline CDR1 is SEHNR and CDR2 is FQNEAQ (reference sequence). V lost 5 bases to trimming and J lost 10 bases; unmatched junction nucleotides: 5. The CDR3 is made up of 12 amino acids. The chain's CDR3 is CASSRDREFYTF. Written as DNA, the CDR3 is TGTGCCAGCAGCCGGGACAGGGAATTCTACACCTTC.

The V call is TRBV5-6, the J call TRBJ2-7, with 8 bases matching TRBD1. V lost 0 bases and J lost 3; bases outside the gene matches: 5. The CDR3 covers 15 residues. Germline values: CDR1 SGHDT, CDR2 YYEEEE. CDR3 loop: CASSLGNRGDYEQYF. The CDR3 DNA is TGTGCCAGCAGCTTGGGGAACAGGGGGGACTACGAGCAGTACTTC.

CDR3 protein: CAISGTSYGWQFF. CDR3 bases: TGTGCCATCAGCGGGACTTCATACGGATGGCAGTTCTTC. The V call is TRBV10-3, the J call TRBJ2-1; D perhaps matches TRBD2 (6 bases). This CDR3 contains 13 residues. The germline V gene encodes CDR1 ENHRY and CDR2 SYGVKD. V was trimmed by 6 bases and J by 12 bases, leaving 18 bases between them.

The chain carries TRBV15 and TRBJ2-1; 12 positions match TRBD2. Germline assignment: CDR1 LNHNV and CDR2 YYDKDF (reference sequence). Germline trimming cut 0 bases from V and 8 bases from J; bases unmatched to any gene: 8. The CDR3 contains 17 residues. The CDR3 here is CATSRDIGASGRDEQFF. CDR3 in DNA: TGTGCCACCAGCAGAGATATTGGGGCTAGCGGGAGGGATGAGCAGTTCTTC. Based on the CDR3 plus reference TRBV15 and TRBJ2-1, the full variable domain is DAMVIQNPRYQVTQFGKPVTLSCSQTLNHNVMYWYQQKSSQAPKLLFHYYDKDFNNEADTPDNFQSRRPNTSFCFLDIRSPGLGDTAMYLCATSRDIGASGRDEQFFGPGTRLTVL.